Following are 22 T cell receptor beta chains from one sample sequenced in a study of Ad26.COV2.S vaccination and SARS-CoV-2 variants. The protocol was immunoSEQ multiplex PCR, while the TCRdb copy is restricted to in-frame clones and leaves out a portion. The sample contains about 240,000 clones, around nine tenths of which appear only once. The treatment: 15 to 20 received Ad26.COV2.S at low or high dose, single or two shots; five or six received placebo; per-sample allocation not given. Samples came from day 63 after the first vaccine or placebo injection. Sequenced material: peripheral blood, taken in a trial of Ad26.COV2.S vaccine versus placebo. All receptors derive from a person aged 18-60 years who received the Ad26.COV2.S COVID-19 vaccine or a placebo.

This clone was found once. The chain uses TRBV18 and TRBJ2-5; 7 bases are shared with TRBD1. The junction had 4 bases not matched to a gene; V was cut back by 2 bases and J by 4 bases. CDR1 is KGHSH, CDR2 LQKENI, per germline. The length of the CDR3 is 14 residues. CDR3 in DNA: TGTGCCAGCTCACCAACAGGGGTGGGAGAGACCCAGTACTTC. This codes for CASSPTGVGETQYF.

The chain is built from TRBV7-2 and TRBJ2-1; D might be TRBD2 (6 bases). Germline V gene sequence: CDR1 SGHTA, CDR2 FQGNSA. Trimming cost V 5 bases and J 15 bases, with 14 bases left between them. This CDR3 contains 11 residues. The CDR3 loop reads CASSPWRDWFF. The CDR3 nucleotides read TGTGCCAGCAGCCCCTGGCGGGACTGGTTCTTC.

The rearrangement joins TRBV28 to TRBJ1-1; TRBD1 is a possible D gene (6 bases). Germline CDR1 is MDHEN and CDR2 is SYDVKM. The V end lost 2 bases, the J end lost 3 bases, and 13 bases lay between the germline ends. The CDR3 length is 15 residues. CDR3 loop: CASSLIGGLDTEAFF. CDR3 coding DNA: TGTGCCAGCAGTTTAATTGGGGGGCTCGACACTGAAGCTTTCTTT.

In this sample, this clone turned up a few times. The rearrangement uses TRBV4-1 and TRBJ1-1; possibly TRBD1 for D (5 bases). CDR1 MGHRA and CDR2 YSYEKL come from the germline V gene. Trimming removed 4 bases at V and 4 bases at J, with 10 bases between. The CDR3 runs to 13 residues. The CDR3 bases are TGCGCCAGCAGCCGGGGCCAGAGCACTGAAGCTTTCTTT. Protein product: CASSRGQSTEAFF.

The gene calls are TRBV14 and TRBJ1-2, with D perhaps TRBD1 (5 bases). This CDR3 is built from 13 residues. Deletions cut 2 bases from V and 6 bases from J, with 10 bases between. Germline CDR1 reads SGHDN; CDR2 reads FVKESK. CDR3 sequence reads: CASSQRQQDGYTF. DNA for the CDR3: TGTGCCAGCAGCCAACGACAGCAGGATGGCTACACCTTC.

This chain uses TRBV4-3 with TRBJ2-7; 8 bases line up with TRBD2. From germline, CDR1 is LGHNA and CDR2 YSLEER. This CDR3 spans 17 amino acids. With 0 bases clipped from V and 3 bases from J, the junction kept 10 bases outside the gene matches. CDR3 sequence: CASSQDRTGGPVYEQYF. CDR3 sequence (DNA): TGCGCCAGCAGCCAAGATCGTACGGGGGGGCCAGTCTACGAGCAGTACTTC.

The V call is TRBV28, the J call TRBJ2-3, with 9 bases lining up with TRBD2. Germline loops: CDR1 MDHEN, CDR2 SYDVKM. The CDR3 is 15 residues long. The trim removed 10 bases at V and 1 base at J, leaving 9 bases unmatched. CDR3 loop: CATHPLAGRTDTQYF. The CDR3 DNA reads as TGTGCCACCCATCCCCTAGCGGGACGCACAGATACGCAGTATTTT.

The chain couples TRBV18 to TRBJ1-2; 9 bases fit TRBD1. The germline V gene encodes CDR1 KGHSH and CDR2 LQKENI. This CDR3 is 15 amino acids long. V shed 3 bases and J 8 bases; nucleotides not matched to a gene: 10. CDR3 nucleotide sequence: TGTGCCAGCTCACCCGTTCGCGGGACAGGGTTGGGCTACACCTTC. The encoded protein is CASSPVRGTGLGYTF.

The genes are TRBV7-2 and TRBJ1-4; a weak D match, TRBD1 (6 bases). The CDR3 has 14 amino acids. Germline-derived CDR1 and CDR2 are SGHTA and FQGNSA. Trimming left V 4 bases short and J 5 bases short, with 11 bases between. The CDR3 is CASSSRTENEKLFF. DNA of the CDR3: TGTGCCAGCAGCTCCCGGACAGAAAATGAAAAACTGTTTTTT.

J is TRBJ2-1 and V is TRBV15, with TRBD2 as a possible D gene (6 bases). The V gene lost 0 bases and the J gene lost 0 bases, with 15 bases spanning the gap. Germline-derived CDR1 and CDR2 are LNHNV and YYDKDF (reference sequence). This CDR3 has 18 amino acids. The DNA of the CDR3 is TGTGCCACCAGCAGAGATGGGCGGGGCAATCCCTCCTACAATGAGCAGTTCTTC. It specifies CATSRDGRGNPSYNEQFF.

This chain joins TRBV29-1 and TRBJ2-7, with D tentatively TRBD1 (6 bases). Germline-derived CDR1 and CDR2 are SQVTM and ANQGSEA. The CDR3 extends over 12 amino acids. V lost 4 bases and J lost 2, with 9 bases in between. The CDR3: CSVGGLTYEQYF. CDR3 bases: TGCAGCGTTGGGGGGCTCACCTACGAGCAGTACTTC.

The genes are TRBV19 and TRBJ2-7; D is perhaps TRBD1 or TRBD2 (5 bases each). This CDR3 is 12 amino acids long. Trimming left V 0 bases short and J 9 bases short, with 9 bases between. Germline CDR1 is LNHDA and CDR2 is SQIVND (reference sequence). The CDR3 DNA reads TGTGCCAGTAGTATAGAGGGGACGGTGCAGTACTTC. Translation: CASSIEGTVQYF. The whole variable domain, remainder taken from reference TRBV19 and TRBJ2-7, is DGGITQSPKYLFRKEGQNVTLSCEQNLNHDAMYWYRQDPGQGLRLIYYSQIVNDFQKGDIAEGYSVSREKKESFPLTVTSAQKNPTAFYLCASSIEGTVQYFGPGTRLTVT.

CDR3 loop: CASSFPPERPLEYNQPQHF. CDR3 DNA: TGTGCCAGCAGTTTCCCCCCCGAGCGGCCCCTAGAATACAATCAGCCCCAGCATTTT. V and J are TRBV28 and TRBJ1-5; D remains ambiguous. V lost 3 bases, J lost 3 bases, and 24 bases lay in between. This CDR3 is built from 19 residues. Germline V lookup: CDR1 MDHEN, CDR2 SYDVKM.

The chain is built from TRBV10-3 and TRBJ1-2, with D possibly matching TRBD1 (6 bases). The CDR3 spans 13 residues. V gave up 8 bases and J gave up 0 bases, with 10 bases separating them. Looked up from germline, CDR1 is ENHRY and CDR2 is SYGVKD. Here the CDR3 reads CAIGGGTNYGYTF. In DNA, the CDR3 is TGTGCCATCGGAGGGGGAACTAACTATGGCTACACCTTC.

J is TRBJ1-5 and V is TRBV6-6; TRBD1 aligns across 9 bases. Germline CDR1 is MNHNY and CDR2 is SVGAGI (reference sequence). The ends lost 4 bases at V and 5 bases at J; junction bases unmatched: 3. The CDR3 runs to 14 residues. CDR3 residues: CASSWGQGDQPQHF. CDR3 nucleotide sequence: TGTGCCAGCAGTTGGGGACAGGGCGATCAGCCCCAGCATTTT.

The CDR3 DNA reads TGTGCCAGCAGCGTAGCCCCCTATGCTGAGCAGTTCTTC. Translated: CASSVAPYAEQFF. The gene calls are TRBV9 and TRBJ2-1, with no clear D. The germline gives CDR1 SGDLS, CDR2 YYNGEE. CDR3 length: 13 residues. Trimming took off 0 bases at V and 9 bases at J, with 10 bases between the two ends.

This clone was counted between two and nine times. CDR3 residues: CSVNRDSLELFF. The CDR3, as DNA: TGCAGCGTTAACCGGGACTCCCTCGAACTGTTCTTC. The genes are TRBV29-1 and TRBJ2-1; the D gene is possibly TRBD2 (6 bases). The germline gives CDR1 SQVTM, CDR2 ANQGSEA. Deletions cut 5 bases from V and 15 bases from J, with 20 bases between. This CDR3 comprises 12 residues.

This chain uses TRBV2 with TRBJ2-3; TRBD2 matches at 13 bases. CDR1 and CDR2 (germline): SNHLY, FYNNEI. The CDR3 is 17 residues long. The ends lost 6 bases at V and 4 bases at J; junction bases unmatched: 10. CDR3 region: CASRTPSTSGRSDTQYF. The DNA for the CDR3 is TGTGCCAGCAGGACACCTTCGACTAGCGGGAGGTCAGATACGCAGTATTTT.

The gene calls are TRBV24-1 and TRBJ2-1; 11 bases are a match to TRBD2. CDR1 and CDR2 from the germline V gene are KGHDR and SFDVKD. Trimming at V came to 1 base and at J to 2 bases, leaving 3 bases not matched to a gene. The CDR3 is made up of 17 amino acids. CDR3 bases: TGTGCCACCAGTGATTTTCAACTAGCGGGAGCCTACAATGAGCAGTTCTTC. Amino acids: CATSDFQLAGAYNEQFF.

This chain joins TRBV6-2 or TRBV6-3 and TRBJ2-7, with D maybe TRBD2 (6 bases). Germline CDR1 is MNHEY and CDR2 is SVGEGT. The CDR3 totals 15 residues. Deletions cut 0 bases from V and 3 bases from J, with 12 bases between. Here the CDR3 DNA reads TGTGCCAGCAGTTACTCGGGGACTTCCCTCTACGAGCAGTACTTC. It specifies CASSYSGTSLYEQYF.

The chain couples TRBV10-3 to TRBJ2-7, with a weak D call TRBD2 (5 bases). The CDR3 is 17 amino acids. Trimming shortened V by 11 bases and J by 2 bases, and 28 bases separated the two germline ends. Germline V lookup: CDR1 ENHRY, CDR2 SYGVKD. The CDR3 DNA is TGTGCCCTAAACCGTAATGGCCCCAGGCAGACTACCTACGAGCAGTACTTC. Translating it yields CALNRNGPRQTTYEQYF.

This clone was observed a single time. The J gene is TRBJ2-1, the V gene TRBV9, with a tentative D call TRBD2 (6 bases). The CDR3 has 15 amino acids. The germline V gene has CDR1 SGDLS and CDR2 YYNGEE. The V end lost 3 bases, the J end lost 6 bases, and 16 bases lay between the germline ends. The CDR3 nucleotides are TGTGCCAGCAGCGCCTTGGGACTGCCGAGCAATGAGCAGTTCTTC. Amino acids: CASSALGLPSNEQFF.